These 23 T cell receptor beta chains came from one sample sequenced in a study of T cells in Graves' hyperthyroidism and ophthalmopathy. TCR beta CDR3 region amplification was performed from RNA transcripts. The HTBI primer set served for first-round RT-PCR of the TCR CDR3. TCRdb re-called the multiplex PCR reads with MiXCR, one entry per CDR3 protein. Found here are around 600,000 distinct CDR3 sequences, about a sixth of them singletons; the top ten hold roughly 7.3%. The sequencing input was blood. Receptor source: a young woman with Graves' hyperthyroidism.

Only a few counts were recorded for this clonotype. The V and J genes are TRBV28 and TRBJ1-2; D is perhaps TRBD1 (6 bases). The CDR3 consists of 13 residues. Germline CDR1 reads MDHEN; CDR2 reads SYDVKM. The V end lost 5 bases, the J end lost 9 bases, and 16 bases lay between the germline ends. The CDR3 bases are TGTGCCAGCAGTCTCCCCGGGGGGCTGCGCTACACCTTC. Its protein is CASSLPGGLRYTF.

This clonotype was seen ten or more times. CDR3 protein: CASSYRGLASEAFF. The CDR3 nucleotides read TGTGCCAGCAGTTACAGGGGACTGGCCTCTGAAGCTTTCTTT. The gene calls are TRBV27 and TRBJ1-1, with 7 nucleotides matching TRBD1. The CDR3 consists of 14 residues. The V segment lost 4 bases and the J segment 6 bases; nucleotides outside the gene matches: 8. In germline, CDR1 is MNHEY, CDR2 SMNVEV (reference sequence).

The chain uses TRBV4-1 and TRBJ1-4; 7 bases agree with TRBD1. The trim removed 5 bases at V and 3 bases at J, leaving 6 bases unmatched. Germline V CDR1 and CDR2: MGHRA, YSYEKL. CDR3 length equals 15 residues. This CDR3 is CASSFRQGANEKLFF. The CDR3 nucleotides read TGCGCCAGCAGCTTTAGACAGGGTGCTAATGAAAAACTGTTTTTT.

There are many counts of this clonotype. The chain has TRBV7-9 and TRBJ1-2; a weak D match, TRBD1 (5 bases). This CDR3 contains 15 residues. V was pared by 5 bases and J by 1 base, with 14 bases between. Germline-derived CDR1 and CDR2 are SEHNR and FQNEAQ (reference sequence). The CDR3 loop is CASSPREPGNYGYTF. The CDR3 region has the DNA TGTGCCAGCAGCCCCAGGGAGCCCGGTAACTATGGCTACACCTTC.

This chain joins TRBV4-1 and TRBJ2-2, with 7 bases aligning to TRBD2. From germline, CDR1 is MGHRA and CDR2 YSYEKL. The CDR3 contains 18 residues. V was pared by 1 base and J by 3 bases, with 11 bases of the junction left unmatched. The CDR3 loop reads CASSQVSTSERYTGELFF. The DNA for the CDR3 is TGCGCCAGCAGCCAAGTCTCTACTAGCGAACGTTACACCGGGGAGCTGTTTTTT.

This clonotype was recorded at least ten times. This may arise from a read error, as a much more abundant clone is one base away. The CDR3: CASSLEQGNTEAFF. The CDR3 bases are TGTGCCAGCAGTTTGGAACAGGGGAACACTGAAGCTTTCTTT. The chain has TRBV12-3 or TRBV12-4 and TRBJ1-1; TRBD1 might be the D (6 bases). This CDR3 comprises 14 residues. Between the trimmed V and J ends, which lost 3 bases and 1 base, there was a span of 9 bases.

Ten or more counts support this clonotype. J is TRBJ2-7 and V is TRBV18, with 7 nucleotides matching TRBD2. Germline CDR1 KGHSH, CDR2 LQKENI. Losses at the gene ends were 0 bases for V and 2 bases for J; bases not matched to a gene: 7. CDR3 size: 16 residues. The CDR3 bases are TGTGCCAGCTCACCACCTGCGGCTAGCGGTACCTACGAGCAGTACTTC. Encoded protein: CASSPPAASGTYEQYF.

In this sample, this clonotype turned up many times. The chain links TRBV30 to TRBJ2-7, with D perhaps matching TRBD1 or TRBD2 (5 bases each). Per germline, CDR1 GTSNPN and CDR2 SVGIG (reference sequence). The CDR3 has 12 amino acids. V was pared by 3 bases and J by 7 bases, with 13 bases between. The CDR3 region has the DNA TGTGCCTGGAGGGGCAGGGAGAAGGAGCAGTACTTC. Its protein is CAWRGREKEQYF.

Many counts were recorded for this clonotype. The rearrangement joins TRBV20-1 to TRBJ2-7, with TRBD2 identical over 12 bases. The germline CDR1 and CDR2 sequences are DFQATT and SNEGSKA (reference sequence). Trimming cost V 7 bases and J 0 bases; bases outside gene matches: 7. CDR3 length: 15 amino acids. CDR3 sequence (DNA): TGCAGTGGAAAACTAGCGGGAGGAAACTCCTACGAGCAGTACTTC. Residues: CSGKLAGGNSYEQYF.

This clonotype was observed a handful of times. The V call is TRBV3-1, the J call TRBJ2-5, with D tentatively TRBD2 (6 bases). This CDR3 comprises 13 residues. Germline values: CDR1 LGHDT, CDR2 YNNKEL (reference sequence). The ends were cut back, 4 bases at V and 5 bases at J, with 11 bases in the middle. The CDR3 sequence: CASSRRREETQYF. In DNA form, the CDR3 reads TGTGCCAGCAGCCGCAGGAGGGAGGAGACCCAGTACTTC.

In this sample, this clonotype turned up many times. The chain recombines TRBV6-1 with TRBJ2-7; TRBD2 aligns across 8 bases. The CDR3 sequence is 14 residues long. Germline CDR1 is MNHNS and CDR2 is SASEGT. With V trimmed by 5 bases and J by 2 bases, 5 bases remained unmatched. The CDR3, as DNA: TGTGCCAGCAGTAAGCCGGGACTAGCCTACGAGCAGTACTTC. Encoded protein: CASSKPGLAYEQYF.

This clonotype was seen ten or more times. The CDR3 protein is CSADRGQGRNNEQFF. The CDR3 DNA follows: TGCAGTGCGGACCGAGGACAGGGGCGAAACAATGAGCAGTTCTTC. The gene calls are TRBV20-1 and TRBJ2-1, with 9 bases identical to TRBD1. The CDR3 sequence is 15 residues long. J lost 5 bases, V lost 6 bases, and 11 bases had no gene match. Germline V gene sequence: CDR1 DFQATT, CDR2 SNEGSKA (reference sequence).

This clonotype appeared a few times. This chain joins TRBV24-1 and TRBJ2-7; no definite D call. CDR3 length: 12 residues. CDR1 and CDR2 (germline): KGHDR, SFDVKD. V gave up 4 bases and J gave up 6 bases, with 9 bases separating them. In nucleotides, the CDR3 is TGTGCCACCAGTGAGCTCAGGAGCGAGCAGTACTTC. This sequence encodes CATSELRSEQYF.

The CDR3 coding sequence is TGCGCCAGCAGCTTGGTGTTAGCGGGAGGGCCGAATGAGCAGTACTTC. Its protein product is CASSLVLAGGPNEQYF. This chain joins TRBV5-1 and TRBJ2-7; 11 nucleotides agree with TRBD2. J lost 7 bases, V lost 0 bases, and 9 bases had no gene match. This CDR3 comprises 16 residues. The germline gives CDR1 SGHRS, CDR2 YFSETQ.

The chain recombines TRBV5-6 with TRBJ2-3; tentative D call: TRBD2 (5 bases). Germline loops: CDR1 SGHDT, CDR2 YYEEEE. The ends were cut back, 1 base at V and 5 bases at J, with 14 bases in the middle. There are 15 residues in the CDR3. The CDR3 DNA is TGTGCCAGCAGCTTGATTGGACCGGGGAGAGATACGCAGTATTTT. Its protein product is CASSLIGPGRDTQYF.

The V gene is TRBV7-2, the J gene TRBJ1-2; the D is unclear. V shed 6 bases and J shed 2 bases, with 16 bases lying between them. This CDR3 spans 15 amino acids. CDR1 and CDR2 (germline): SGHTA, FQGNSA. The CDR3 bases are TGTGCCAGCAGTCCCGTCCCTCCGAGGAACTATGGCTACACCTTC. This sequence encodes CASSPVPPRNYGYTF.

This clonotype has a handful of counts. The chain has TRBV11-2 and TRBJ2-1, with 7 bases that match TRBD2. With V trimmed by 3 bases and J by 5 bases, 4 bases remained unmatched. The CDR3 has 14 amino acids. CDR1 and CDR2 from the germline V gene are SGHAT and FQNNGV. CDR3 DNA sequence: TGTGCCAGCAGCTTTCTAGCGGACCACAATGAGCAGTTCTTC. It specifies CASSFLADHNEQFF.

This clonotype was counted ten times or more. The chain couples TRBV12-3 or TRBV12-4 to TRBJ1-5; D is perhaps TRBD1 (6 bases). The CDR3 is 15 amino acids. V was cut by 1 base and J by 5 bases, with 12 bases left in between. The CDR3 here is CASSLGGAGDQPQHF. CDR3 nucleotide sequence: TGTGCCAGCAGTTTAGGCGGGGCAGGGGATCAGCCCCAGCATTTT.

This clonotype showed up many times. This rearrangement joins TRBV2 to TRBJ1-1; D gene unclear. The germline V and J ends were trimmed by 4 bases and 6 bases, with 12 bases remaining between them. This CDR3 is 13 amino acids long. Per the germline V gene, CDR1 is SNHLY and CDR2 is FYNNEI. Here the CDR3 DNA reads TGTGCCAGCAGTGCTGTCCGGGTTTCTGAAGCTTTCTTT. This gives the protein CASSAVRVSEAFF.

In DNA, the CDR3 is TGTGCCAGCAGCTTGGCAGCGGGAGGCTCAGATACGCAGTATTTT. Its protein product is CASSLAAGGSDTQYF. The J gene is TRBJ2-3, the V gene TRBV5-5, with 9 bases identical to TRBD2. Germline V gene sequence: CDR1 SGHKS, CDR2 YYEKEE (reference sequence). Trimming took 0 bases from V and 4 from J; bases not matched to a gene: 3. The CDR3 loop spans 15 amino acids.

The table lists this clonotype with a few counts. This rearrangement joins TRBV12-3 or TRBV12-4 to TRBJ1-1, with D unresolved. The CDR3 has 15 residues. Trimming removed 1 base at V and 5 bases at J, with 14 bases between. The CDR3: CASSLDSPLGTEAFF. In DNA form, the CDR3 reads TGTGCCAGCAGTTTAGATAGTCCTTTAGGGACTGAAGCTTTCTTT.

The chain's CDR3 is CAWSHLAGAGTGELFF. The CDR3 DNA reads TGTGCCTGGAGTCATCTAGCGGGAGCCGGCACCGGGGAGCTGTTTTTT. The V and J genes are TRBV30 and TRBJ2-2; 10 positions agree with TRBD2. The CDR3 runs 16 residues. Looked up from germline, CDR1 is GTSNPN and CDR2 is SVGIG (reference sequence). The trim removed 2 bases at V and 4 bases at J, leaving 7 bases unmatched.

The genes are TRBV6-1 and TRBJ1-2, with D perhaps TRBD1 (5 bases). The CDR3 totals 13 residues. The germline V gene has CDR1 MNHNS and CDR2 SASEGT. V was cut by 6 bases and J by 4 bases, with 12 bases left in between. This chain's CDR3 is CASRPTGFYGYTF. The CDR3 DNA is TGTGCCAGCAGACCAACAGGCTTCTATGGCTACACCTTC.